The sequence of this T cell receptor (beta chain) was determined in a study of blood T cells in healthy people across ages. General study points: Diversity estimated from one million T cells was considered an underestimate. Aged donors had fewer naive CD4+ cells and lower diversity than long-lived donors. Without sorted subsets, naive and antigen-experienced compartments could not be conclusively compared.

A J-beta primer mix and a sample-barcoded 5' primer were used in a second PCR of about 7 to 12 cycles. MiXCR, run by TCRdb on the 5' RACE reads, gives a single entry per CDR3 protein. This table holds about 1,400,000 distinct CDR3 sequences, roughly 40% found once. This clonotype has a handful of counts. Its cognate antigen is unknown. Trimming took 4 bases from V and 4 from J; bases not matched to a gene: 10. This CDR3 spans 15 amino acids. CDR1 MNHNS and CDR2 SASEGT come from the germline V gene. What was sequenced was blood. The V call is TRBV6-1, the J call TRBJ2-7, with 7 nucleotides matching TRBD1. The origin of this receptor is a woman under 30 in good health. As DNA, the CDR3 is TGTGCCAGCAGTGCCTACAGGGGACCGCTTTACGAGCAGTACTTC. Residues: CASSAYRGPLYEQYF.